This T cell receptor (beta chain) came from a study of OX40 agonist ivuxolimab in advanced cancers. Study-level results: People who partly responded at 0.1-3.0 mg/kg had some of the least clonal expansion seen.

The CDR3 spans 14 residues. Germline loops: CDR1 KGHSY, CDR2 FQNENV. Trimming took off 2 bases at V and 6 bases at J, with 10 bases between the two ends. In the case of this clone: No antigen is known for it.

Repertoires were generated with immunoSEQ multiplex PCR, while TCRdb's copy carries only in-frame clones and drops some. The data contain 45,000 to 60,000 clones, more than 75% of them singletons. V and J are TRBV16 and TRBJ2-2; possibly TRBD1 or TRBD2 for D (5 bases each). The sequences come from CD4+ or CD8+ T cells sorted from blood, collected in a trial of the OX40 agonist ivuxolimab. The origin of this receptor is an adult with an advanced solid tumor such as melanoma, head and neck, liver or kidney cancer. This chain's CDR3 is CASSQIRGAGELFF. The CDR3 DNA reads as TGTGCCAGCAGCCAAATTCGGGGCGCCGGGGAGCTGTTTTTT. The full variable domain, its missing parts supplied by reference TRBV16 and TRBJ2-2, is GEEVAQTPKHLVRGEGQKAKLYCAPIKGHSYVFWYQQVLKNEFKFLISFQNENVFDETGMPKERFSAKCLPNSPCSLEIQATKLEDSAVYFCASSQIRGAGELFFGEGSRLTVL.